This TCR beta chain is from a study of blood T cell repertoires in COVID-19. At the level of the study: Sample material is recorded as cDNA or gDNA derived from T cells, B-cell-depleted T cells, or PBMCs.

Participant ages covered roughly 18 to 90 years across about two dozen US areas. Assay used: immunoSEQ multiplex PCR; TCRdb lists only in-frame clones, some missing. The top ten hold approximately 1% of the sample, which has about 370,000 clones, over 75% seen once. The CDR3 loop spans 14 amino acids. CDR1 and CDR2 (germline): SGHNT, YYREEE (reference sequence). V lost 4 bases to trimming and J lost 2 bases; unmatched junction nucleotides: 3. The clonotype was recovered from a man younger than 35 who had recovered from COVID-19. J is TRBJ2-5 and V is TRBV5-4; 9 bases are shared with TRBD1. The sequencing sample was made of PBMCs or T cells enriched from blood (not recorded which). The CDR3 reads CASSHGQGQETQYF. Here the CDR3 DNA reads TGTGCCAGCAGCCATGGACAGGGGCAAGAGACCCAGTACTTC.